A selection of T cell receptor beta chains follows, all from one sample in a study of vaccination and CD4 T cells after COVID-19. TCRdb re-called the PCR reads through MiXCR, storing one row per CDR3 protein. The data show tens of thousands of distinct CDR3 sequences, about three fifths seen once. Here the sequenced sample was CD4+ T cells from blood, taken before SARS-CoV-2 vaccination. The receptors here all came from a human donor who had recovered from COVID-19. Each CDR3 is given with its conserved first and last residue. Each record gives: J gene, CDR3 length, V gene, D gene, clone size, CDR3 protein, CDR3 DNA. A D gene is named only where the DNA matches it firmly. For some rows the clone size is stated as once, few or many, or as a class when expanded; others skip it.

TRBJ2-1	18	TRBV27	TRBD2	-	CASSFTMTSGRFLDEQFF	TGTGCCAGCAGTTTCACGATGACTAGCGGGAGGTTTTTGGATGAGCAGTTCTTC
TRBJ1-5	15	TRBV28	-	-	CASRVRGLGDQPQHF	TGTGCCAGCAGGGTCCGAGGGCTCGGAGATCAGCCCCAGCATTTT
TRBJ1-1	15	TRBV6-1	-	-	CASSALKTGNTEAFF	TGTGCCAGCAGTGCACTTAAGACGGGGAACACTGAAGCTTTCTTT
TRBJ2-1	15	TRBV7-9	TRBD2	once	CASPPGLAEYNEQFF	TGTGCCAGCCCACCCGGGCTAGCGGAGTACAATGAGCAGTTCTTC
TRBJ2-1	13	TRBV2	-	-	CASSGVQGAPRFF	TGTGCCAGCAGTGGGGTGCAAGGAGCCCCGCGGTTCTTC
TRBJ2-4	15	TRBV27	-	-	CATANGALAKNIQYF	TGTGCCACCGCGAACGGGGCCCTAGCCAAAAACATTCAGTACTTC
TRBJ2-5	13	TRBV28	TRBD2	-	CATEREWGETQYF	TGTGCCACCGAGCGGGAGTGGGGGGAGACCCAGTACTTC
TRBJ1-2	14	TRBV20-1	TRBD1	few	CSAANRGRIGGYTF	TGCAGTGCCGCAAACAGGGGGCGCATCGGTGGCTACACCTTC
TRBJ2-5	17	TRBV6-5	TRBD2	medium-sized	CASSYSASGRAGETQYF	TGTGCCAGCAGTTACTCAGCCAGCGGGAGGGCCGGGGAGACCCAGTACTTC
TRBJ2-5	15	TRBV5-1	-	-	CASSLAGALQETQYF	TGCGCCAGCAGCTTGGCAGGGGCACTACAAGAGACCCAGTACTTC
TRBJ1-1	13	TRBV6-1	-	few	CASRGQMGTEAFF	TGTGCCAGCAGAGGACAGATGGGCACTGAAGCTTTCTTT
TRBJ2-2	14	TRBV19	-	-	CASSLAGRTGELFF	TGTGCCAGTAGTTTGGCGGGAAGGACCGGGGAGCTGTTTTTT
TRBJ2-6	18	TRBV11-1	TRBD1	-	CASSLGDRVAAGANVLTF	TGTGCCAGCAGCTTAGGAGACAGGGTGGCTGCTGGGGCCAACGTCCTGACTTTC
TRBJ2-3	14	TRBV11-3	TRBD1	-	CVSSSKTRGDTQYF	TGTGTCAGCAGTTCCAAAACCAGGGGGGATACGCAGTATTTT
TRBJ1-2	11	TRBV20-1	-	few	CSCQLLFGYTF	TGCAGTTGCCAATTATTATTTGGCTACACCTTC
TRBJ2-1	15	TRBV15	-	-	CATSRDFQVYNEQFF	TGTGCCACCAGCAGAGACTTTCAGGTCTACAATGAGCAGTTCTTC
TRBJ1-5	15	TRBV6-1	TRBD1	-	CASSQGAWSNQPQHF	TGTGCCAGCAGTCAGGGGGCTTGGAGCAATCAGCCCCAGCATTTT
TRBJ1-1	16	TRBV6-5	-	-	CASSYVWAGGDTEAFF	TGTGCCAGCAGTTACGTCTGGGCGGGTGGGGACACTGAAGCTTTCTTT
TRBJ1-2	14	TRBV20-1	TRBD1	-	CSARGGQDLYGYTF	TGCAGTGCTAGAGGGGGACAGGATCTCTATGGCTACACCTTC
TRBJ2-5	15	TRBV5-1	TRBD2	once	CASSSLTSGKETQYF	TGCGCCAGCAGCAGCCTGACTAGCGGGAAAGAGACCCAGTACTTC
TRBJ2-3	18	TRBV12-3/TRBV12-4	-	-	CASSLFARGLSIGDTQYF	TGTGCCAGCAGTTTATTCGCTAGGGGCCTGTCAATAGGAGATACGCAGTATTTT
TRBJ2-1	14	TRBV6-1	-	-	CASKMDGSYNEQFF	TGTGCCAGCAAAATGGACGGATCCTACAATGAGCAGTTCTTC
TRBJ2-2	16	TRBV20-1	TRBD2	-	CSARDSGRMKTGELFF	TGCAGTGCTAGAGATAGCGGGAGGATGAAAACCGGGGAGCTGTTTTTT
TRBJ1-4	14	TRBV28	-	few	CATRPGPAREKLFF	TGTGCCACCCGACCGGGGCCAGCCAGGGAAAAACTGTTTTTT
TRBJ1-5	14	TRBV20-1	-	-	CSATAETSNQPQHF	TGCAGTGCTACGGCAGAAACAAGCAATCAGCCCCAGCATTTT
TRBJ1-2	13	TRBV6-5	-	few	CASSYGGDPGYTF	TGTGCCAGCAGTTACGGAGGGGATCCTGGCTACACCTTC
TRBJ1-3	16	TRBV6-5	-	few	CASSYSIGVTGNTIYF	TGTGCCAGCAGTTACTCGATCGGAGTCACTGGAAACACCATATATTTT
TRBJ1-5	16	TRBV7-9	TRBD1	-	CASSREGQGAHQPQHF	TGTGCCAGCAGCCGAGAGGGACAGGGGGCCCATCAGCCCCAGCATTTT
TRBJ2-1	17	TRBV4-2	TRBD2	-	CASSQDRREGQKSEQFF	TGTGCCAGCAGCCAAGATCGGCGGGAGGGCCAGAAGAGTGAGCAGTTCTTC
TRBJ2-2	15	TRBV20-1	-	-	CSAKSLQRGAGELFF	TGCAGTGCTAAGAGTCTCCAAAGAGGAGCCGGGGAGCTGTTTTTT
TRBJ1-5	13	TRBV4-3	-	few	CASSQSTVQPQHF	TGCGCCAGCAGCCAATCTACAGTTCAGCCCCAGCATTTT
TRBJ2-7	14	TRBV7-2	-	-	CASSLVGSSYEQYF	TGTGCCAGCAGCTTAGTAGGCAGCTCCTACGAGCAGTACTTC